This TCR beta chain was identified during a study of graft-versus-host responses after intestinal transplantation. Study at large: For approximately 3 years after anti-thymocyte globulin induction, all recipients took tacrolimus and steroids.

With regard to this clone: Its cognate antigen is unknown.

V shed 5 bases, J shed 1 base, and the junction held 4 bases outside the gene matches. The CDR3 spans 14 residues. Germline V gene sequence: CDR1 SNHLY, CDR2 FYNNEI. TCRdb's copy holds only in-frame clones and misses some; the assay was immunoSEQ multiplex PCR. Here the sample spans more than 100,000 clones, approximately 92% being singletons. The chain recombines TRBV2 with TRBJ1-1, with 7 bases that match TRBD1. The sequencing here drew on unstimulated CD4+ T cells sorted from spleen or lymph node cells, taken before intestinal transplant. The clonotype comes from a human donor who received an intestinal transplant. The CDR3 nucleotides are TGTGCCAGCAGTCGTCCAGGGGGGAACACTGAAGCTTTCTTT. Translation gives CASSRPGGNTEAFF.